Reported below is one T cell receptor beta chain. Negative isolation yielded CD4+ and CD8+ T cells, and FACS enriched TEMRA cells. Reverse transcription of about 0.5 to 1 ug RNA was carried out with random hexamers. By means of immunoSEQ multiplex PCR, TCR beta CDR3 spanning 54 Vbeta and 13 Jbeta underwent amplification. TCRdb re-called the immunoSEQ multiplex PCR reads with MiXCR, one entry per CDR3 protein. The table records some 140,000 distinct CDR3 sequences, around nine tenths of them present only once. This sample stems from a study of CD8 T cells in Susac syndrome. Germline V gene lookup returns CDR1 MGHRA and CDR2 YSYEKL. V dropped 3 bases and J dropped 7 bases, with 13 bases sitting between them. The CDR3 is made up of 14 amino acids.

The receptor's source is a human donor with multiple sclerosis. V and J are TRBV4-1 and TRBJ1-5; maybe TRBD1 (5 bases). The material sequenced was CD8+ T cells from PBMCs. CDR3 coding DNA: TGCGCCAGCAGCCACCCGGGGGGGGACCAGCCCCAGCATTTT. This gives the protein CASSHPGGDQPQHF.